This T cell receptor beta chain comes out of a study of T cells expressing NK-cell markers (dated by TCRdb to the early 2020s). As for the study more broadly: In sorted CD3+CD56+NKG2C+, CD3+CD56+NKG2C- and CD3+CD56-NKG2C+ T-cell subsets from about 8 donors, TCR beta-chain repertoires were profiled. The libraries were sequenced on Illumina HiSeq 2000/2500, MiSeq or NextSeq, producing 2 x 150 bp reads. All eight donors whose samples were sequenced were randomly selected healthy volunteers, three of them men and five women. Seven of the eight sequenced donors were HCMV-seropositive and one was HCMV-seronegative. Overall study results and their limits: In about 6 donors, the dominant CD3+CD56+NKG2C+ clonotypes were found to rank among the top 10 CD8+ clonotypes and to make up about 1.0-8% of CD8+ T cells. Whether the expanded NKG2C-expressing T cell clones were specific for HCMV antigens was left unclear. Those dominant clonotypes were again the most abundant among CD3+CD56-NKG2C+ cells in several donors, at about 25-65%.

As to this clonotype: Its antigen is still unknown.

HCMV serostatus was determined by detecting HCMV-specific IgG in serum with a commercial ELISA kit. Ficoll density gradient centrifugation was used to isolate peripheral blood mononuclear cells from blood. Including cysteine and phenylalanine, the CDR3 has 15 amino acids. There is no recorded DNA. CDR1 LGHDT and CDR2 YNNKEL were looked up in the germline V gene (reference sequence). TCRdb lists the instrument as Illumina HiSeq 2000. TCR beta cDNA libraries were made by 5'RACE template switching that added a universal primer site and unique molecular identifiers. Priming for cDNA synthesis came from the TCR beta constant segment, and two successive PCR amplification steps followed. From the authors' description of their analysis: MIGEC handled demultiplexing of the reads and grouping by UMI, while MiTCR was used to assemble and quantify clonotypes. To exclude erroneous sequences, only TCR cDNA sequences supported by at least two reads were retained. Downstream repertoire analysis used the tcR package, and clonotypes were matched across fractions by CDR3 nucleotide sequence plus V segment. VDJmatch was used to annotate antigen specificity against VDJdb, with one amino acid substitution allowed in CDR3. Following reprocessing of the reads by TCRdb, the data hold one row per CDR3 protein sequence and no DNA is available. Here the V and J calls rest on TCRdb's processing, not on the authors' analysis. The sample's table covers roughly 300,000 distinct CDR3 sequences. Roughly 4.2% of the sample rests with the top ten.

This clonotype was obtained from a woman between 18 and 75 years old in good health. The sample was blood T cells: a sorted CD56 or NKG2C T cell subset, CD4+ or CD8+ T cells, or bulk PBMC T cells (not recorded which). The chain couples TRBV3-1 to TRBJ1-5. The CDR3 region has the sequence CASSQELGGNQPQHF.